The clone carrying this T cell receptor beta chain was counted ten times or more. Across about two dozen US areas, participants ranged in age from about 18 to 100 years. Researchers sorted participants into cohorts using their self-reported clinical history. These data belong to a study of blood T cell repertoires in COVID-19. About the study: Researchers got acute and convalescent COVID-19 samples from the United States, Italy and Spain.

Trimming cost V 3 bases and J 6 bases, with 9 bases left between them. This CDR3 region has 13 residues. Germline V gene lookup returns CDR1 LNHNV and CDR2 YYDKDF (reference sequence). Here immunoSEQ multiplex PCR was the method, and the copy in TCRdb shows in-frame clones only, minus some. The table lists approximately 230,000 clones, roughly 87% of them singletons. The receptor's source is a woman aged 25 to 39 with acute COVID-19. Sequences were obtained from PBMCs or T cells enriched from blood (not recorded which). This rearrangement joins TRBV15 to TRBJ2-1, with TRBD2 as a possible D gene (5 bases). The CDR3: CATSRDFGNEQFF. The CDR3 nucleotides read TGTGCCACCAGCAGGGACTTTGGCAATGAGCAGTTCTTC.